These T cell receptor beta chains were read from a single sample in a study of graft-versus-host responses after intestinal transplantation. Data came from immunoSEQ multiplex PCR; TCRdb stores just in-frame clones and leaves some out. The table shows fewer than 20,000 clones, with around three quarters occurring only once. Sequences were derived from ileum tissue, sampled roughly 460 days after intestinal transplant. These TCRs come from a human patient who received an intestinal transplant, so some T cells may come from the graft donor. CDR3s include the opening cysteine and the closing phenylalanine or tryptophan.

v_call	j_call	cdr3_length	cdr3_aa
TRBV5-1	TRBJ1-1	14	CASSLAWRGTEAFF
TRBV7-9	TRBJ1-4	14	CASSLGGLKGEKFF
TRBV6-6	TRBJ2-7	13	CASTPGQVYEQYF
TRBV5-1	NA	14	CASSPGRVYHEQYF
TRBV29-1	TRBJ2-1	16	CSVVARGVSPYNEQFF
TRBV27	TRBJ2-7	13	CATGWGRSYEQYF
TRBV6-6	NA	14	CASEGGPFGGEQYF
TRBV9	TRBJ2-1	15	CASSVASGSHNEQFF
TRBV6-5	TRBJ1-5	14	CASSLDQGGQPQHF
TRBV6-5	TRBJ1-2	15	CASSYSRTGGAGYTF
TRBV28	TRBJ1-1	13	CASSRQGSPEAFF
TRBV15	TRBJ2-1	16	CATSRDQGLAYNEQFF
TRBV9	TRBJ2-2	13	CASGQGNTGELFF
TRBV5-1	TRBJ2-2	14	CASNTAANTGELFF
TRBV7-9	TRBJ2-3	15	CASSLGALGADTQYF
TRBV4-1	TRBJ2-2	16	CASSPMGHRNTGELFF
TRBV29-1	TRBJ2-7	16	CSVAGTSGGFPYEQYF
TRBV11-2	TRBJ2-5	17	CASSLVPGLGVEETQYF
TRBV27	TRBJ2-2	16	CASTLRGQMGAGELFF
TRBV4-3	TRBJ1-1	14	CASSHGDSDTEAFF
TRBV4-1	TRBJ1-3	13	CASSRSSGNTIYF
TRBV5-1	TRBJ2-1	14	CASRRRARGHEQFF
TRBV7-3	TRBJ2-2	12	CASSRNTGELFF
TRBV19	TRBJ2-3	15	CASSITLAGGDTQYF
TRBV6-1	TRBJ1-5	14	CASSLDQGGQPQHF
TRBV7-3	TRBJ2-2	14	CASGSGANTGELFF
TRBV14	TRBJ2-5	13	CASSQDFRETQYF
TRBV7-3	TRBJ2-2	14	CASSPGPNGGELFF
TRBV6-1	TRBJ2-7	13	CASSGTTGYEQYF
TRBV6-1	TRBJ1-6	15	CASSPLTGPNSPLHF
TRBV4-2	TRBJ1-1	14	CASSCEGQGCEAFF
TRBV2	TRBJ2-7	14	CASSFSGAGSEQYF
TRBV2	TRBJ2-5	16	CASSGPTGGAGETQYF
TRBV28	TRBJ2-7	15	CASKSPPQLGVEQYF
TRBV5-1	TRBJ1-1	15	CASSQDGQGRTEAFF
TRBV29-1	TRBJ1-1	12	CSILGGPTEAFF
TRBV7-8	TRBJ1-3	13	CASSVGSGNTIYF
TRBV4-2	TRBJ2-7	11	CASSRSYEQYF
TRBV29-1	TRBJ2-7	13	CSVDGWGGCEQYF
TRBV6-1	TRBJ1-5	14	CASSSGADNQPQHF
TRBV28	TRBJ1-4	13	CASTGLDNEKLFF
TRBV9	TRBJ2-1	16	CASSVAGTVGYNEQFF
TRBV6-1	TRBJ1-6	16	CASSEPGRGLGSPLHF
TRBV7-9	TRBJ2-5	16	CASSRFGTSGQETQYF
TRBV7-2	TRBJ2-7	13	CASSFESFREQYF
TRBV6-5	TRBJ1-2	15	CASSVDRIGPYGYTF
TRBV12-5	TRBJ2-3	18	CASGLVPGGLGNSDTQYF
TRBV11-2	TRBJ2-5	15	CASSLVFRGGETQYF
TRBV28	TRBJ1-1	14	CASSLLGQGSGAFF
TRBV29-1	TRBJ1-4	13	CSGGAAGHEKLFF
TRBV6-5	TRBJ1-1	14	CASSYSGVGIEAFF
TRBV6-1	TRBJ1-2	14	CASSEGDTLYGYTF
TRBV7-3	TRBJ2-3	15	CASSLGGALTDTQYF
TRBV5-1	TRBJ2-1	16	CASSLAGPGGYNEQFF